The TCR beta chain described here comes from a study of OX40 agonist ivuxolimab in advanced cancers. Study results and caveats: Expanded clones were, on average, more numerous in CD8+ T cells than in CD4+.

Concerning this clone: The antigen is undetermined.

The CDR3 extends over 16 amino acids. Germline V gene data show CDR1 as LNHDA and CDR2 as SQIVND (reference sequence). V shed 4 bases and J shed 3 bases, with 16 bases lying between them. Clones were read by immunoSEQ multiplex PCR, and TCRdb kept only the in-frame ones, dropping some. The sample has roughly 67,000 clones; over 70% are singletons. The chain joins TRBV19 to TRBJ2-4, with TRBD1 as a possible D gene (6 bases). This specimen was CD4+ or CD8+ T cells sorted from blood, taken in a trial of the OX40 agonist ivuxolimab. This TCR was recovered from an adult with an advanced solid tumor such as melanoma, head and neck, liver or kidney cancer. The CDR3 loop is CASSTLRQAGKNIQYF. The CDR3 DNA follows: TGTGCCAGTAGTACCCTACGACAGGCCGGCAAAAACATTCAGTACTTC.